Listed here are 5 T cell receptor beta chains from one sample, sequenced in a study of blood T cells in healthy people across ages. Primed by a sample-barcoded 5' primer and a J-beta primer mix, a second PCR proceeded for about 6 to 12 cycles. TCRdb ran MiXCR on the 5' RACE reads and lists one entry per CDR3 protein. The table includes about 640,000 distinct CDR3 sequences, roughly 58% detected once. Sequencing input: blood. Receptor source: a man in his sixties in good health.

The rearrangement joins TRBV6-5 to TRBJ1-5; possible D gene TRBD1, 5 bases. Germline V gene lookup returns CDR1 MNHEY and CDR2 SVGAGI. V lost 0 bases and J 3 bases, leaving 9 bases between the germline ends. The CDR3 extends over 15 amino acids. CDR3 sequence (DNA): TGTGCCAGCAGTTACTCGAGGGGAAACAATCAGCCCCAGCATTTT. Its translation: CASSYSRGNNQPQHF.

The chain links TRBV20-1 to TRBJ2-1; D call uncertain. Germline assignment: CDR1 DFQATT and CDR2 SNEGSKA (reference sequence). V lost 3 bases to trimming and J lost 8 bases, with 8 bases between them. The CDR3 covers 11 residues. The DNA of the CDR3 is TGCAGTGCTAGGGGCCCCGATGAGCAGTTCTTC. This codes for CSARGPDEQFF.

CDR3 bases: TGTGCCCAAGGAGGGCAGTATAATTCACCCCTCCACTTT. Translated, it gives CAQGGQYNSPLHF. The V call is TRBV6-1, the J call TRBJ1-6; D is unresolved. Germline V lookup: CDR1 MNHNS, CDR2 SASEGT. The CDR3 length is 13 residues. The V end lost 11 bases, the J end lost 4 bases, and 12 bases lay between the germline ends.

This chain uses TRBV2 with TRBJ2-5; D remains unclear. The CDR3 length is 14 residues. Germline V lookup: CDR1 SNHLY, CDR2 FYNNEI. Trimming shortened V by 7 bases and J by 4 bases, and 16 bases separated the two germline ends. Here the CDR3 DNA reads TGTGCCAGCAAAGAGGTGGGCACTGGAGAGACCCAGTACTTC. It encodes CASKEVGTGETQYF.

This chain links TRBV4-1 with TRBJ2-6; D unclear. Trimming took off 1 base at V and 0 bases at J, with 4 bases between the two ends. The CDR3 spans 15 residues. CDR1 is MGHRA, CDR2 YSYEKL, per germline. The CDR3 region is CASSQVPSGANVLTF. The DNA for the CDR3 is TGCGCCAGCAGCCAAGTTCCCTCTGGGGCCAACGTCCTGACTTTC.